The clone carrying this T cell receptor beta chain appeared a few times. From RNA, the CDR3 regions of TCR beta chains were amplified and sequenced. HTBI-primed RT-PCR formed the first round, and a multiplex PCR formed the second. Via MiXCR, TCRdb re-called the multiplex PCR reads, giving one row per CDR3 protein. The sample contains approximately 1.2 million distinct CDR3 sequences, less than 45% of which appear only once. In germline, CDR1 is MNHEY, CDR2 SMNVEV (reference sequence). The V segment lost 5 bases and the J segment 5 bases; nucleotides outside the gene matches: 6. The CDR3 is 14 amino acids. Certain patients, namely those with other autoimmune diseases, uncontrolled infections, pregnancy or lactation, were excluded. Each diagnosis was determined on the basis of clinical symptoms, serum thyroxine, TRAb, thyroid ultrasound and orbital computed tomography. The sample belongs to a study of Graves' ophthalmopathy and Graves' hyperthyroidism.

This chain connects TRBV27 to TRBJ2-5; TRBD2 agrees at 9 bases. The TCR was taken from an adult man with Graves' hyperthyroidism. Material for sequencing was peripheral blood or thyroid tissue (not recorded which). The CDR3 loop is CASSRTSGWETQYF. The CDR3 DNA reads as TGTGCCAGCAGTCGAACTAGCGGGTGGGAGACCCAGTACTTC.